The 27 T cell receptor beta chains presented below share a single source sample, sequenced in a study of blood T cell repertoires in COVID-19. Method: immunoSEQ multiplex PCR; TCRdb's copy keeps in-frame clones and lacks some. Seen here are 80,000 to 100,000 clones, approximately 86% observed once, and the top ten hold roughly a sixth. The sample taken for sequencing was peripheral blood. The receptors were sampled from a woman aged 80 or over with acute or convalescent COVID-19.

V is TRBV11-2 and J is TRBJ2-7; TRBD1 aligns across 7 bases. The J segment lost 2 bases and the V segment lost 4 bases, leaving 8 bases of the junction unmatched. The CDR3 has 15 residues. Per germline, CDR1 SGHAT and CDR2 FQNNGV. This CDR3 reads CASSSQNRGTYEQYF. The DNA for the CDR3 is TGTGCCAGCAGCTCACAAAACAGGGGCACCTACGAGCAGTACTTC.

This clone is labeled as large. The chain recombines TRBV6-6 with TRBJ1-3; D remains unclear. This CDR3 comprises 13 residues. Trimming shortened V by 2 bases and J by 5 bases, and 7 bases separated the two germline ends. Germline V gives CDR1 MNHNY, CDR2 SVGAGI (reference sequence). In nucleotides, the CDR3 is TGTGCCAGCAGTTACAACAGCCGAAACACCATATATTTT. Its protein product is CASSYNSRNTIYF.

J is TRBJ2-2 and V is TRBV25-1; maybe TRBD2 (5 bases). The CDR3 contains 13 residues. V shed 2 bases and J shed 5 bases, with 6 bases lying between them. The germline CDR1 and CDR2 sequences are MGHDK and SYGVNS. The CDR3 spells CASSEEGTGELFF. The CDR3 DNA is TGTGCCAGCAGTGAAGAGGGTACCGGGGAGCTGTTTTTT.

The gene calls are TRBV6-6 and TRBJ1-6; possibly TRBD1 for D (6 bases). From germline, CDR1 is MNHNY and CDR2 SVGAGI (reference sequence). V lost 5 bases and J lost 0, with 20 bases in between. The CDR3 covers 19 residues. CDR3 sequence: CASSLINLRGSSYNSPLHF. CDR3 coding DNA: TGTGCCAGCAGTCTTATCAACTTGAGGGGGAGCTCCTATAATTCACCCCTCCACTTT.

The J gene is TRBJ2-5, the V gene TRBV6-1, with a weak D call TRBD1 (6 bases). This CDR3 contains 13 residues. Trimming left V 2 bases short and J 5 bases short, with 9 bases between. Germline V gene lookup returns CDR1 MNHNS and CDR2 SASEGT. This chain's CDR3 is CASSELGAETQYF. The CDR3 bases are TGTGCCAGCAGTGAACTGGGGGCGGAGACCCAGTACTTC.

In this sample, this clone turned up a few times. The V and J genes are TRBV7-2 and TRBJ1-5; no clear D. V was shortened by 0 bases and J by 4 bases, with 7 bases between the two germline ends. CDR1 and CDR2 from the germline V gene are SGHTA and FQGNSA. The CDR3 consists of 14 residues. The CDR3 bases are TGTGCCAGCAGCTTAGCTGCAGATAATCAGCCCCAGCATTTT. This sequence encodes CASSLAADNQPQHF.

The rearrangement joins TRBV7-3 to TRBJ2-7; weak D call: TRBD2 (6 bases). V was cut by 2 bases and J by 7 bases, with 12 bases left in between. The length of the CDR3 is 13 residues. CDR1 SGHTA and CDR2 FQGTGA come from the germline V gene. The CDR3 region has the DNA TGTGCCAGCAGCTTACTTCGGGGGTCAGAGCAGTACTTC. Amino acids: CASSLLRGSEQYF.

V and J are TRBV2 and TRBJ2-3; the match to TRBD2 covers 7 bases. CDR3 length equals 21 residues. In germline, CDR1 is SNHLY, CDR2 FYNNEI. V lost 5 bases and J lost 0; bases outside the gene matches: 23. The chain's CDR3 is CASSSLGLADGLVLSTDTQYF. The DNA for the CDR3 is TGTGCCAGCAGTTCCCTGGGGCTAGCGGACGGTTTAGTTCTTAGCACAGATACGCAGTATTTT. The variable domain in full, completed from reference TRBV2 and TRBJ2-3, reads EPEVTQTPSHQVTQMGQEVILRCVPISNHLYFYWYRQILGQKVEFLVSFYNNEISEKSEIFDDQFSVERPDGSNFTLKIRSTKLEDSAMYFCASSSLGLADGLVLSTDTQYFGPGTRLTVL.

The chain links TRBV5-4 to TRBJ2-7; 7 positions match TRBD2. CDR3 length equals 16 residues. Unmatched junction bases numbered 7, after V lost 1 base and J lost 0 bases. CDR1 is SGHNT and CDR2 is YYREEE in the germline V gene (reference sequence). CDR3 region: CASSLSASGVSYEQYF. CDR3 nucleotides: TGTGCCAGCAGCTTGTCGGCCAGCGGGGTCTCCTACGAGCAGTACTTC.

This rearrangement joins TRBV19 to TRBJ1-1, with 9 bases that match TRBD1. CDR1 and CDR2 (germline): LNHDA, SQIVND (reference sequence). The CDR3 spans 14 residues. With V trimmed by 6 bases and J by 2 bases, 4 bases remained unmatched. CDR3: CASRPTGGNTEAFF. Written as DNA, the CDR3 is TGTGCCAGTAGACCGACAGGGGGTAACACTGAAGCTTTCTTT.

J is TRBJ2-7 and V is TRBV2; D perhaps matches TRBD1 (6 bases). The CDR3 has 13 residues. Germline CDR1 reads SNHLY; CDR2 reads FYNNEI. Trimming removed 0 bases from V and 7 bases from J, with 10 bases in between. In nucleotides, the CDR3 is TGTGCCAGCAGTGAAGCAAGGGGGATTGAGCAGTACTTC. Translating gives CASSEARGIEQYF.

The rearrangement uses TRBV5-4 and TRBJ1-1; D not certain. V was trimmed by 0 bases and J by 5 bases, leaving 5 bases between them. Germline V gene lookup returns CDR1 SGHNT and CDR2 YYREEE (reference sequence). The CDR3 contains 12 residues. CDR3: CASSLEQTEAFF. In DNA form, the CDR3 reads TGTGCCAGCAGCTTGGAGCAAACTGAAGCTTTCTTT.

This sequence joins TRBV7-8 and TRBJ2-7; the match to TRBD1 covers 8 bases. Losses at the gene ends were 4 bases for V and 4 bases for J; bases not matched to a gene: 6. This CDR3 comprises 14 residues. Germline CDR1 and CDR2: SGHVS and FQNEAQ. This CDR3 is CASSSQGVWYEQYF. CDR3 coding DNA: TGTGCCAGCAGCTCACAGGGGGTTTGGTACGAGCAGTACTTC.

The CDR3 bases are TGTGCCAGCAGCCCGGGACAGTCTGGGGCCAACGTCCTGACTTTC. This gives the protein CASSPGQSGANVLTF. The chain is built from TRBV7-9 and TRBJ2-6, with 7 bases matching TRBD1. Germline CDR1 reads SEHNR; CDR2 reads FQNEAQ (reference sequence). This CDR3 is 15 amino acids long. With 5 bases clipped from V and 1 base from J, the junction kept 2 bases outside the gene matches.

V usage is TRBV29-1 and J usage is TRBJ1-1; TRBD1 matches 11 bases. Germline assignment: CDR1 SQVTM and CDR2 ANQGSEA. This CDR3 has 16 residues. The ends lost 8 bases at V and 5 bases at J; junction bases unmatched: 16. CDR3 nucleotide sequence: TGCAGCACCTTTCCGGGACAGGGGGTTCTGGTGACTGAAGCTTTCTTT. Translation gives CSTFPGQGVLVTEAFF.

This chain connects TRBV19 to TRBJ1-1, with TRBD1 as a possible D gene (5 bases). Between the trimmed V and J ends, which lost 2 bases and 10 bases, there was a span of 11 bases. From germline, CDR1 is LNHDA and CDR2 SQIVND (reference sequence). CDR3 length: 12 amino acids. CDR3 sequence reads: CASSIWGRGAFF. CDR3 nucleotides: TGTGCCAGTAGTATATGGGGGAGGGGAGCTTTCTTT. The complete variable domain, with remaining parts taken from reference TRBV19 and TRBJ1-1, reads DGGITQSPKYLFRKEGQNVTLSCEQNLNHDAMYWYRQDPGQGLRLIYYSQIVNDFQKGDIAEGYSVSREKKESFPLTVTSAQKNPTAFYLCASSIWGRGAFFGQGTRLTVV.

This chain joins TRBV2 and TRBJ2-6; TRBD1 aligns across 10 bases. The CDR3 has 18 residues. The trim removed 2 bases at V and 0 bases at J, leaving 4 bases unmatched. Germline V CDR1 and CDR2: SNHLY, FYNNEI. Here the CDR3 reads CASSERGQGLSGANVLTF. The CDR3 DNA reads TGTGCCAGCAGTGAAAGGGGACAGGGGCTCTCTGGGGCCAACGTCCTGACTTTC.

The chain links TRBV5-8 to TRBJ1-5, with 7 bases that match TRBD1. CDR1 SGHTS and CDR2 YDEGEE come from the germline V gene. The trim removed 4 bases at V and 2 bases at J, leaving 9 bases unmatched. The length of the CDR3 is 16 residues. This CDR3 reads CASSNEKGARNQPQHF. Written as DNA, the CDR3 is TGTGCCAGCAGCAATGAAAAGGGGGCGCGCAATCAGCCCCAGCATTTT.

This chain's CDR3 is CAWSVSSSGNTIYF. The CDR3 region has the DNA TGTGCCTGGAGTGTGTCCAGCTCTGGAAACACCATATATTTT. The chain uses TRBV30 and TRBJ1-3; D unclear. CDR3 length equals 14 residues. Trimming took 0 bases from V and 0 from J, leaving 6 bases between them. Germline values: CDR1 GTSNPN, CDR2 SVGIG (reference sequence).

The chain is built from TRBV18 and TRBJ1-1; TRBD1 might be the D (5 bases). The CDR3 is 15 amino acids. V was pared by 1 base and J by 2 bases, with 11 bases between. The V gene's germline CDR1 is KGHSH and CDR2 LQKENI. CDR3 sequence reads: CASSPRYQGNTEAFF. As DNA, the CDR3 is TGTGCCAGCTCACCACGTTACCAGGGTAACACTGAAGCTTTCTTT.

The chain joins TRBV11-3 to TRBJ2-7; the match to TRBD1 covers 8 bases. With 1 base clipped from V and 1 base from J, the junction kept 3 bases outside the gene matches. Per germline, CDR1 SGHNT and CDR2 YENEEA. CDR3 length: 15 residues. For the CDR3, the DNA is TGTGCCAGCAGCTTAGGGGGGACAGGATCCTACGAGCAGTACTTC. Protein product: CASSLGGTGSYEQYF.

This chain joins TRBV7-2 and TRBJ2-7, with D perhaps TRBD2 (5 bases). CDR3 size: 13 residues. The germline V gene has CDR1 SGHTA and CDR2 FQGNSA. V was shortened by 3 bases and J by 1 base, with 7 bases between the two germline ends. CDR3 residues: CASSFGGSYEQYF. The CDR3 region has the DNA TGTGCCAGCAGCTTTGGAGGATCCTACGAGCAGTACTTC.

The CDR3 sequence is CASSLGTTTSRDQPQHF. CDR3 bases: TGCGCCAGCAGCTTGGGGACTACCACCAGTAGGGATCAGCCCCAGCATTTT. This chain connects TRBV5-1 to TRBJ1-5, with no clear D. CDR1 is SGHRS, CDR2 YFSETQ, per germline. Trimming removed 0 bases at V and 5 bases at J, with 18 bases between. The CDR3 has 17 amino acids.

The CDR3 nucleotides are TGTGCCAGCAGCCCGTGGGGGCTTTATAGCAATCAGCCCCAGCATTTT. Its translation is CASSPWGLYSNQPQHF. The J gene is TRBJ1-5, the V gene TRBV5-4, with D possibly TRBD1 on 6 matching bases. Trimming stripped 4 bases from V and 0 bases from J, with 14 bases between. The CDR3 spans 16 residues. In germline, CDR1 is SGHNT, CDR2 YYREEE (reference sequence).

The chain employs TRBV7-9 and TRBJ2-1; weak D call: TRBD1 (5 bases). This CDR3 region has 13 residues. The ends were cut back, 3 bases at V and 7 bases at J, with 10 bases in the middle. Germline V gives CDR1 SEHNR, CDR2 FQNEAQ (reference sequence). The CDR3 DNA is TGTGCCAGCAGCTTCCTAGGACATAATGAGCAGTTCTTC. Translating it yields CASSFLGHNEQFF. Full variable domain (remainder filled in from reference TRBV7-9 and TRBJ2-1): DTGVSQNPRHKITKRGQNVTFRCDPISEHNRLYWYRQTLGQGPEFLTYFQNEAQLEKSRLLSDRFSAERPKGSFSTLEIQRTEQGDSAMYLCASSFLGHNEQFFGPGTRLTVL.

This clone was counted once. V gene TRBV11-2 combines with J gene TRBJ1-4; 9 bases are a match to TRBD1. The CDR3 consists of 16 residues. Germline V gene data show CDR1 as SGHAT and CDR2 as FQNNGV. V lost 4 bases to trimming and J lost 8 bases; unmatched junction nucleotides: 11. The CDR3 coding sequence is TGTGCCAGCAGCTCAATCCGGGACAGGGTAGGAGAAAAACTGTTTTTT. Translated: CASSSIRDRVGEKLFF.

Turning to this clone: A junction end diverges from the germline sequence, so it may reflect a read error. This chain joins TRBV15 and TRBJ1-3; D possibly corresponds to TRBD1 (6 bases). CDR1 is LNHNV and CDR2 is YYDKDF in the germline V gene (reference sequence). The CDR3 has 15 residues. The CDR3 sequence is CVTSARGSSGNTIYF. Written as DNA, the CDR3 is TGTGTCACCAGCGCTAGGGGGAGCTCTGGAAACACCATATATTTT. The variable domain in full, completed from reference TRBV15 and TRBJ1-3, reads DAMVIQNPRYQVTQFGKPVTLSCSQTLNHNVMYWYQQKSSQAPKLLFHYYDKDFNNEADTPDNFQSRRPNTSFCFLDIRSPGLGDTAMYLCVTSARGSSGNTIYFGEGSWLTVV.